These T cell receptor beta chains were read from a single sample in a study of blood T cell repertoires in COVID-19. Assay used: immunoSEQ multiplex PCR; TCRdb lists only in-frame clones, some missing. The sample lists a few hundred thousand clones; about 80% were seen once. Material: PBMCs or T cells enriched from blood (not recorded which). The receptors come from a man aged 35-49 years who had recovered from COVID-19. CDR3s include the opening cysteine and the closing phenylalanine or tryptophan. Fields, in order: J gene, V gene, clone size, D gene, CDR3 protein, CDR3 DNA. A D gene is named only where the DNA matches it firmly. Clone size is given for some rows only: seen once, a few or many times, or a class if the clone is expanded.

TRBJ2-1 TRBV5-4 - TRBD2 CASSLVASGTNEQFF TGTGCCAGCAGCTTGGTCGCTAGCGGTACAAATGAGCAGTTCTTC
TRBJ2-7 TRBV5-6 - TRBD1 CASRKAGGITYNEQYF TGTGCCAGCAGGAAAGCAGGGGGCATAACTTACAACGAGCAGTACTTC
TRBJ2-7 TRBV5-1 - TRBD1 CASSLGPAGQGNYEQYF TGCGCCAGCAGCCTGGGCCCAGCGGGACAGGGGAACTACGAGCAGTACTTC
TRBJ1-1 TRBV4-1 - TRBD1 CASSKPDRVGTEAFF TGCGCCAGCAGCAAACCGGACAGGGTCGGGACTGAAGCTTTCTTT
TRBJ2-5 TRBV24-1 once TRBD1 CATSDLRTGGGETQYF TGTGCCACCAGTGATTTGAGGACAGGGGGCGGAGAGACCCAGTACTTC
TRBJ1-5 TRBV18 - - CASSPGRGANQPQHF TGTGCCAGCTCACCAGGCCGGGGGGCAAATCAGCCCCAGCATTTT
TRBJ2-7 TRBV13 - TRBD2 CASSLEAGDFSYEQYF TGTGCCAGCAGCTTAGAGGCGGGGGACTTTTCCTACGAGCAGTACTTC
TRBJ2-3 TRBV28 - TRBD2 CASSLWTSGSRTDTQYF TGTGCCAGCAGTTTATGGACTAGCGGGAGTAGGACAGATACGCAGTATTTT
TRBJ2-7 TRBV4-1 - TRBD2 CASSLGTSGRVREQYF TGCGCCAGCAGCCTCGGGACTAGCGGGAGGGTAAGGGAGCAGTACTTC
TRBJ2-7 TRBV5-4 - - CASSPSIGYEQYF TGTGCCAGCAGCCCATCGATCGGCTACGAGCAGTACTTC
TRBJ1-2 TRBV6-5 - - CASSTLWAGYTF TGTGCCAGCAGCACACTCTGGGCTGGCTACACCTTC
TRBJ2-5 TRBV24-1 - TRBD2 CATSDDSGEETQYF TGTGCCACCAGTGATGATAGCGGGGAAGAGACCCAGTACTTC
TRBJ2-5 TRBV7-3 - - CASSPALQETQYF TGTGCCAGCAGCCCAGCGCTTCAAGAGACCCAGTACTTC
TRBJ2-1 TRBV2 - - CASIGGGSSYNEQFF TGTGCCAGCATAGGGGGGGGGAGCTCCTACAATGAGCAGTTCTTC
TRBJ1-6 TRBV7-3 few - CASSPGQPNSPLHF TGTGCCAGCTCGCCGGGACAACCCAATTCACCCCTCCACTTT
TRBJ2-1 TRBV10-3 - - CAIRSGEYNEQFF TGTGCCATCAGATCGGGGGAGTACAATGAGCAGTTCTTC
TRBJ2-7 TRBV2 - - CASSGQGGTYEQYF TGTGCCAGCAGTGGACAGGGAGGCACCTACGAGCAGTACTTC
TRBJ2-1 TRBV12-3/TRBV12-4 - - CASRPSGAAEQFF TGTGCCAGCAGGCCCTCCGGAGCGGCTGAGCAGTTCTTC
TRBJ1-6 TRBV6-5 once TRBD1 CASKQGINSPLHF TGTGCCAGCAAACAGGGGATTAATTCACCCCTCCACTTT
TRBJ1-3 TRBV28 - - CASTRPAADTIYF TGTGCCAGCACCCGTCCGGCCGCGGACACCATATATTTT
TRBJ1-1 TRBV28 - - CATRLVSDTEAFF TGTGCCACCCGGTTGGTTAGCGACACTGAAGCTTTCTTT
TRBJ1-4 TRBV27 - TRBD1 CASSLSGTGSEKLFF TGTGCCAGCAGTTTATCCGGGACAGGGAGTGAAAAACTGTTTTTT
TRBJ1-5 TRBV5-5 - TRBD1 CASSPGQAFETLPQPQHF TGTGCCAGCAGCCCGGGACAGGCATTCGAAACCCTCCCTCAGCCCCAGCATTTT
TRBJ2-5 TRBV9 - TRBD1 CASSVEGGWETQYF TGTGCCAGCAGCGTAGAAGGGGGCTGGGAGACCCAGTACTTC
TRBJ2-7 TRBV28 - - CASSLPTSLRGEQYF TGTGCCAGCAGTTTGCCCACCTCGCTCAGAGGCGAGCAGTACTTC
TRBJ2-7 TRBV7-2 few - CASSLVLAGGYEQYF TGTGCCAGCAGCTTAGTGTTGGCAGGGGGGTACGAGCAGTACTTC
TRBJ1-2 TRBV14 few - CASSQRYNYGYTF TGTGCCAGCAGCCAGCGCTATAACTATGGCTACACCTTC